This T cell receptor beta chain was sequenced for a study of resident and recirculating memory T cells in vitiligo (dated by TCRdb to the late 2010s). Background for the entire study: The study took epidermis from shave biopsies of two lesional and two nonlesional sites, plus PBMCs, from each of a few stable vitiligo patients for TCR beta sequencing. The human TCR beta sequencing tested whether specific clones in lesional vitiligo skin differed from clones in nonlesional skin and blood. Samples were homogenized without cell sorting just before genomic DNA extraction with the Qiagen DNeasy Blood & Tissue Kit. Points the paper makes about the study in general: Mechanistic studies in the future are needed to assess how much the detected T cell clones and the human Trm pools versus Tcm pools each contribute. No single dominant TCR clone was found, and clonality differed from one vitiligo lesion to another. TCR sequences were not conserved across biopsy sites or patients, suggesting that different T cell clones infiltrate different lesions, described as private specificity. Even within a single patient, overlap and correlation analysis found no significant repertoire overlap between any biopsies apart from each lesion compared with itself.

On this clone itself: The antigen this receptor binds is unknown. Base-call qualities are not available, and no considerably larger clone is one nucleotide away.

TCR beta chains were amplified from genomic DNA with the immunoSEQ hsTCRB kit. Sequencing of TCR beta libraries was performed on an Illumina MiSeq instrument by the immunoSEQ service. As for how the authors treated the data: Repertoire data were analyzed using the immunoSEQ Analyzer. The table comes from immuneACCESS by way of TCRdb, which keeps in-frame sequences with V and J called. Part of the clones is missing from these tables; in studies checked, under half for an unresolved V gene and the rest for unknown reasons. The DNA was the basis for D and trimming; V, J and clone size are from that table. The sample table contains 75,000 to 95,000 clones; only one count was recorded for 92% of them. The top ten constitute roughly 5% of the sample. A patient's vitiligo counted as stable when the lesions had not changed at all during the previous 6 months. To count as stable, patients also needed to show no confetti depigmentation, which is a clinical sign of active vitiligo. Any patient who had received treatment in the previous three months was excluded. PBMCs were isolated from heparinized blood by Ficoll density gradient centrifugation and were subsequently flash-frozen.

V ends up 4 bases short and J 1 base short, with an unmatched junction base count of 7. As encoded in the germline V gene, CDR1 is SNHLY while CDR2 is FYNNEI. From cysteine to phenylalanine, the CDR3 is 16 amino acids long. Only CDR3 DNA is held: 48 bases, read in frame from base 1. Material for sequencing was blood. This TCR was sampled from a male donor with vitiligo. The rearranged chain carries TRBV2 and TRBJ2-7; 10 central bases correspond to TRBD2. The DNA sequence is TGTGCCAGCAGTGGCCCGGGACTAGCGACATCCTACGAGCAGTACTTC. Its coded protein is CASSGPGLATSYEQYF.